The TCR beta chain under discussion was sequenced for a study of shared clonotypes between healthy human individuals. Overall study results and limits: Sharing across several donors was seen in around 5% of naive CD4 clonotypes. Clonotype sharing among donors was thought likely to change with sequencing depth. The study generally estimated greater richness for naive than memory subsets.

Per germline, CDR1 SGHRS and CDR2 YFSETQ. This CDR3 region has 15 residues. V was clipped by 0 bases and J by 8 bases, with 15 bases between them. On this clone itself: What it binds is not known.

Sequencing used immunoSEQ multiplex PCR; TCRdb keeps in-frame clones, though not all of them. Seen here are 2,500,000 or so clones, 80% to 95% observed once, and the top ten hold more than 0.35%. Donation came from healthy HIV-negative adults that had no recent acute infections or vaccinations. V usage is TRBV5-1 and J usage is TRBJ2-1; D possibly corresponds to TRBD2 (5 bases). Sequences were obtained from naive CD4+ T cells from PBMCs. The subset: CD45RA+ positively selected. The receptor's source is a man between 18 and 29 years old in good health. Some clones in this sample may be carry-over from other donors' samples. The CDR3 loop is CASSLVGIGGDEQFF. The DNA of the CDR3 is TGCGCCAGCAGCTTGGTCGGGATCGGTGGGGATGAGCAGTTCTTC.